This T cell receptor (beta chain) was sequenced in a study of STAT3 mutations in large granular lymphocyte leukemia. About the study: Among longitudinally sequenced T-LGLL patients, roughly half had canonical activating STAT3 mutations detected.

Per the germline V gene, CDR1 is KGHSH and CDR2 is LQKENI. This CDR3 has 14 residues. Deletions cut 3 bases from V and 3 bases from J, with 9 bases between. Libraries were prepared by immunoSEQ multiplex PCR; TCRdb keeps only in-frame clonotypes and omits some of them. This table holds about 8,000 clones, around 70% found once. General study findings and limits: Suggested: STAT3 mutation was not the ancestral event for these clonal expansions. In about 30% of the 18 patients, new TCR clonotypes emerged after therapy. In T-cell large granular lymphocyte leukemia, about half of patients showed multiple immunodominant subclonotypes. Clonal expansion was inferred from samples taken at other timepoints.

Concerning this clone itself: Its specificity is not known.

The receptor was isolated from a woman aged 40 to 55 with T-cell large granular lymphocyte leukemia. Some clones in this sample may be carry-over from other donors' samples. The sequenced sample was peripheral blood mononuclear cells. This chain connects TRBV18 to TRBJ1-5; no clear D. CDR3 nucleotides: TGTGCCAGCTCACCTCCTGGGGTCAATCAGCCCCAGCATTTT. Translating it yields CASSPPGVNQPQHF.